This TCR beta chain came from a study of blood T cells in healthy people across ages. Next came a second PCR, run for about 7 to 12 cycles, which used a sample-barcoded 5' primer along with a J-beta primer mix. Each cDNA molecule was tagged by a template-switch adaptor with 12 random nucleotides. Each CDR3 protein gets one entry after TCRdb re-called the 5' RACE reads with MiXCR. The repertoire holds hundreds of thousands of distinct CDR3 sequences, with 20% to 30% as singletons. The data also belong to a second study, concerning T cells of mothers and their children. As that study records: The study sampled a few healthy Caucasian mothers and their six children. The shaping of TCR recombination output by thymic selection is similar in related and unrelated pairs.

The sequence came from a boy between 5 and 17 years old in good health. The material sequenced was blood.

The CDR3 region is CATSVGADYYNEQFF. DNA of the CDR3: TGTGCCACCAGTGTTGGGGCCGATTATTACAATGAGCAGTTCTTC. The chain has TRBV24-1 and TRBJ2-1, with a possible D match to TRBD1 (5 bases). The V end lost 5 bases, the J end lost 4 bases, and 14 bases lay between the germline ends. Germline V CDR1 and CDR2: KGHDR, SFDVKD. The CDR3 has 15 amino acids.